This T cell receptor beta chain stems from a study of OX40 agonist ivuxolimab in advanced cancers. For the study in its entirety: Ivuxolimab, which targeted the costimulatory receptor OX40 (CD134), was an agonistic, fully human IgG2 monoclonal antibody. The monotherapy dose-escalation portion (N of about 52 patients) of the phase I ivuxolimab trial is reported in the paper. A male proportion of 70% to 90% and a mean age of roughly 55 years, ranging from about 23 to 79, were recorded for the dose-escalation cohort. The purpose of peripheral TCRbeta sequencing was to test whether ivuxolimab changed TCR sequence diversity and led to clonal T-cell expansion. Partial responses occurred in three dose-escalation patients, of whom one had hepatocellular carcinoma and two had cutaneous melanoma. Among the approximately 54 dose-escalation patients, 19 had hepatocellular carcinoma, about 15 melanoma, 9 renal cell carcinoma and 9 head and neck cancer. Intravenous ivuxolimab was administered to patients every 2 weeks at six dose levels: 0.01, 0.1, 0.3, 1.5, 3 and 10 mg/kg. Patients were allowed to have had prior anti-PD-1, anti-PD-L1 or anti-CTLA-4 therapy, and around 40% of the dose-escalation patients had previously received checkpoint inhibitors.

To sequence the TCRbeta CDR3 region, genomic DNA was isolated from the sorted cells. TCRbeta CDR3 regions were sequenced using the immunoSEQ Assay. The table was pulled from immuneACCESS by TCRdb, which kept in-frame rearrangements only. Such tables lose some clones; where checked, under half of the loss comes from unresolved V genes, and the rest has no known cause. The sample has some 26,000 clones on record, 60% to 80% of them singletons. Roughly 18% of the sample belongs to the ten largest clones. Beyond this particular receptor, the publication reports: After ivuxolimab, CD8+ T cells had more expanded clones than CD4+ T cells on average. Low levels of normalized T-cell clonal expansion were also seen in some patients who did not respond. Antigen specificity was not determined for the clonally expanded peripheral T cells. In the 0.1-3.0 mg/kg groups, partial responders had among the lowest normalized peripheral clonal expansion, particularly in CD8+ T cells. At doses of 0.1 to 3.0 mg/kg, clonal expansion of both CD4+ and CD8+ blood T cells was observed from baseline to week 6.

Patients with a history of autoimmune disease or receiving systemic immunosuppression were excluded from the trial. In every dose cohort, peripheral blood was drawn for TCR sequencing at baseline, cycle 4 day 1, and cycle 7 day 1. The samples were drawn from a first-in-human, open-label, multicenter phase I dose-escalation trial of ivuxolimab. Adults with locally advanced or metastatic melanoma, renal cell, hepatocellular, or head and neck squamous cell carcinoma were enrolled in the trial. Before TCR sequencing, CD4+ and CD8+ T cells were separately sorted from peripheral blood. In the case of this clone: Which antigen it targets is not known. No base-level quality is on record; no much larger clone is a single base apart.

Its CDR3 holds 16 amino acids, cysteine through phenylalanine. The retained sequence is limited to the CDR3, 48 bases, with the frame set at the first base. CDR1 and CDR2, looked up from the germline V gene, are SGHTA and FQGNSA. Germline trimming: 5 bases from V, 5 bases from J; junction bases outside gene matches: 6. The input for sequencing was CD4+ or CD8+ T cells sorted from blood, taken in a trial of the OX40 agonist ivuxolimab. This receptor was identified in an adult with an advanced solid tumor such as melanoma, head and neck, liver or kidney cancer. The rearrangement combines TRBV7-2 with TRBJ2-2; the junction holds 12 bases that match TRBD2. The DNA sequence is TGTGCCAGCAGCCAGACTAGCGGGAGTAGTACCGGGGAGCTGTTTTTT. This gives the protein CASSQTSGSSTGELFF.